The next 5 T cell receptor beta chains were all read from a single sample in a study of response to subunit inactivated influenza vaccine. TCRdb re-called the RT-PCR reads through MiXCR, storing one row per CDR3 protein. The table records hundreds of thousands of distinct CDR3 sequences, 25% of them present only once. The sequenced sample was CD4+ T cells sorted from PBMCs, obtained approximately 5 days after vaccination. These receptors came from a middle-aged man who received an inactivated influenza vaccine.

The chain couples TRBV7-2 to TRBJ2-7; D gene uncertain. The CDR3 is 13 amino acids. Germline V CDR1 and CDR2: SGHTA, FQGNSA. V gave up 2 bases and J gave up 3 bases, with 8 bases separating them. The CDR3 DNA is TGTGCCAGCAGCTTATGGCAAAACTACGAGCAGTACTTC. This gives the protein CASSLWQNYEQYF.

The genes are TRBV7-2 and TRBJ2-3; D gene unclear. The V and J ends lost 5 bases and 4 bases respectively, with 7 bases between them. In germline, CDR1 is SGHTA, CDR2 FQGNSA. This CDR3 comprises 12 residues. CDR3: CASSRYADTQYF. Written as DNA, the CDR3 is TGTGCCAGCAGCCGATATGCAGATACGCAGTATTTT.

This clonotype was seen a few times. The J gene is TRBJ1-2, the V gene TRBV29-1; 9 nucleotides agree with TRBD1. Germline V CDR1 and CDR2: SQVTM, ANQGSEA. CDR3 length equals 14 residues. The V gene end was trimmed by 7 bases and the J gene end by 4 bases; junction bases not matched to a gene: 10. DNA of the CDR3: TGCAGCGCGGCAATACAGGGGGCGAGCTATGGCTACACCTTC. Amino acid sequence: CSAAIQGASYGYTF.

The chain has TRBV20-1 and TRBJ2-1, with 11 nucleotides matching TRBD2. CDR1 is DFQATT, CDR2 SNEGSKA, per germline (reference sequence). The CDR3 has 14 residues. The J segment lost 8 bases and the V segment lost 3 bases, leaving 6 bases of the junction unmatched. The CDR3 reads CSARTSGEGDEQFF. In DNA form, the CDR3 reads TGCAGTGCTAGGACTAGCGGGGAAGGGGATGAGCAGTTCTTC.

The chain joins TRBV7-9 to TRBJ2-5; 11 positions match TRBD2. The germline gives CDR1 SEHNR, CDR2 FQNEAQ (reference sequence). CDR3 length: 16 amino acids. V dropped 4 bases and J dropped 4; count of bases not matched to a gene: 8. CDR3: CASSSDPTSGRETQYF. The CDR3 bases are TGTGCCAGCAGCTCAGACCCTACTAGCGGGAGAGAGACCCAGTACTTC.